Included here is one TCR beta chain sequence, with context. The antigen is undetermined. From the 5' RACE reads, TCRdb called clonotypes with MiXCR, one entry per CDR3 protein. The sample records 250,000 to 300,000 distinct CDR3 sequences, 15% to 20% being singletons. These data are taken from a study of T-cell memory formation after mild COVID-19. Germline V lookup: CDR1 SEHNR, CDR2 FQNEAQ (reference sequence). Deletions cut 0 bases from V and 3 bases from J, with 11 bases between. CDR3 length: 15 amino acids. General study results and limits: That cross-reactive memory joined was suggested by some responding clones appearing in pre-infection memory.

The source of this sequence is a young man who had mild COVID-19 (a few samples of this study predate the infection). Cell type and time point are not known. J is TRBJ1-2 and V is TRBV7-9; D is uncertain. Sequencing used PBMCs or a T cell subset sorted from them (not recorded which). CDR3 DNA: TGTGCCAGCAGCTTAGCTATGGTATCGGACTATGGCTACACCTTC. Residues: CASSLAMVSDYGYTF.